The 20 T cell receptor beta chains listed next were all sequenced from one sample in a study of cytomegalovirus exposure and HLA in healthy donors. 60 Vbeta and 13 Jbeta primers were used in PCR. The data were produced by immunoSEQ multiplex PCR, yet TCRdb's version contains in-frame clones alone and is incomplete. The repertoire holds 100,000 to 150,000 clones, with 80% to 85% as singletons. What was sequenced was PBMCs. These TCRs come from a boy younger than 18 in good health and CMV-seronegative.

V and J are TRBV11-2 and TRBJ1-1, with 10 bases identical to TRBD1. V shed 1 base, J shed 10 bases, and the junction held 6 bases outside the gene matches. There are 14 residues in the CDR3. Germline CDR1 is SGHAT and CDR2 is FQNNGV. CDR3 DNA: TGTGCCAGCAGCTTAGCGGGACAGGGGCCTAGAGCTTTCTTT. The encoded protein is CASSLAGQGPRAFF.

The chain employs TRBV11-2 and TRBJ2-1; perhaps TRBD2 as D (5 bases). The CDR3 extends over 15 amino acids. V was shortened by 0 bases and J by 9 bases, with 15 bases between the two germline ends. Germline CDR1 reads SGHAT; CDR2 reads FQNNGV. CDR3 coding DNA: TGTGCCAGCAGCTTAGATGGACTCGGTGGCCCTGAGCAGTTCTTC. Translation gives CASSLDGLGGPEQFF.

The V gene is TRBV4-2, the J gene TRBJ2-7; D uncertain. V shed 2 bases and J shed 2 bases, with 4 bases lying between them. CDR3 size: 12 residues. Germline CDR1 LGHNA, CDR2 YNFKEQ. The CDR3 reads CASSQWPYEQYF. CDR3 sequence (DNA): TGTGCCAGCAGCCAATGGCCCTACGAGCAGTACTTC.

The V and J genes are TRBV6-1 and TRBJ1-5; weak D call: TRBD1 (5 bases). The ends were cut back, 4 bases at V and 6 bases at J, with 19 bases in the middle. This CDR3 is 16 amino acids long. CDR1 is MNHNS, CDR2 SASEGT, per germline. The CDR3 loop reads CASSAWGREVTQPQHF. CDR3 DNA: TGTGCCAGCAGTGCCTGGGGGAGGGAGGTTACTCAGCCCCAGCATTTT.

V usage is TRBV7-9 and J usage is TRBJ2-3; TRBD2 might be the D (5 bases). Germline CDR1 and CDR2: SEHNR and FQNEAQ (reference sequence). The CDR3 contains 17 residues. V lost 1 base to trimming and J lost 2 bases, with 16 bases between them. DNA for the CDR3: TGTGCCAGCAGCTTAGTACCCGGCGGACTCAACACAGATACGCAGTATTTT. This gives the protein CASSLVPGGLNTDTQYF.

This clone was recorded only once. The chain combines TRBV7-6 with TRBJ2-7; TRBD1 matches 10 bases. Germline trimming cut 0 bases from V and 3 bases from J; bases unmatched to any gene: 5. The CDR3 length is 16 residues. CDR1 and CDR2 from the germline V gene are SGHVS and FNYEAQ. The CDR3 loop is CASSLAPGQGFYEQYF. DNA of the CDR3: TGTGCCAGCAGCTTAGCCCCGGGACAGGGGTTCTACGAGCAGTACTTC.

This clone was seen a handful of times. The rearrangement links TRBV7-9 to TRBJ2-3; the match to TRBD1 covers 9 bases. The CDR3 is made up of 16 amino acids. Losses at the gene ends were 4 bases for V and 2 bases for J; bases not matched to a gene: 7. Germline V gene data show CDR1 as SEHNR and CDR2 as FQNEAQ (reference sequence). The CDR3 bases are TGTGCCAGCAGCTCGACAGGGGGGGTGGACACAGATACGCAGTATTTT. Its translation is CASSSTGGVDTDTQYF.

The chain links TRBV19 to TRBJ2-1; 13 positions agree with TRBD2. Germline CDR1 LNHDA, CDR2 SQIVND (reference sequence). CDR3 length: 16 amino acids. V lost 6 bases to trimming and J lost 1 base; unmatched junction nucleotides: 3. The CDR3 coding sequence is TGTGCCAGTAGCAAGACTAGCGGGAGGTCCTACAATGAGCAGTTCTTC. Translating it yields CASSKTSGRSYNEQFF.

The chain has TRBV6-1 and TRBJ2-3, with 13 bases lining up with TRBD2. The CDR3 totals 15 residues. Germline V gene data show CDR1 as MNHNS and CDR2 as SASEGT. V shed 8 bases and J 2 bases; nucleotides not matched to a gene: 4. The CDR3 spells CASEGLAGSTDTQYF. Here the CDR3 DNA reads TGTGCCAGCGAGGGACTAGCGGGATCCACAGATACGCAGTATTTT.

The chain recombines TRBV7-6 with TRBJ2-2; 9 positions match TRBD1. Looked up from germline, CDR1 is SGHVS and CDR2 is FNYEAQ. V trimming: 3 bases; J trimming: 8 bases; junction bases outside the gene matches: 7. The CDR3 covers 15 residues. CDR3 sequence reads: CASSFLDRGGGELFF. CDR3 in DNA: TGTGCCAGCAGCTTCTTGGACAGGGGAGGGGGGGAGCTGTTTTTT.

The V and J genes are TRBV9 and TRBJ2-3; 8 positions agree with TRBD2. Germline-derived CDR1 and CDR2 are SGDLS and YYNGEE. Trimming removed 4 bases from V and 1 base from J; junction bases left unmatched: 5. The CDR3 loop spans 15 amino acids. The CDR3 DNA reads TGTGCCAGCAGCCCCCAACTAGCGGGCACAGATACGCAGTATTTT. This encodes CASSPQLAGTDTQYF. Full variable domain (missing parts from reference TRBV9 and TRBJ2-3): DSGVTQTPKHLITATGQRVTLRCSPRSGDLSVYWYQQSLDQGLQFLIQYYNGEERAKGNILERFSAQQFPDLHSELNLSSLELGDSALYFCASSPQLAGTDTQYFGPGTRLTVL.

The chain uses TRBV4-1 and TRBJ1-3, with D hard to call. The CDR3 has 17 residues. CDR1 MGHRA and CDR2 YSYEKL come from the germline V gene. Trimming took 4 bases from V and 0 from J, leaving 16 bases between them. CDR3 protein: CASSPSYSLYSGNTIYF. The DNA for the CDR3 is TGCGCCAGCAGCCCAAGTTACAGTCTCTACTCTGGAAACACCATATATTTT.

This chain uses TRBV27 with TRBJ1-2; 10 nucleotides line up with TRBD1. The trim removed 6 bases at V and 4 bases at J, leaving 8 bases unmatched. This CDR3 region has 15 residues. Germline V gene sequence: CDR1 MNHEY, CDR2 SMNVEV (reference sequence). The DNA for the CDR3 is TGTGCCAGCAGCGATCTGGGACAGGGGAGCTATGGCTACACCTTC. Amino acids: CASSDLGQGSYGYTF.

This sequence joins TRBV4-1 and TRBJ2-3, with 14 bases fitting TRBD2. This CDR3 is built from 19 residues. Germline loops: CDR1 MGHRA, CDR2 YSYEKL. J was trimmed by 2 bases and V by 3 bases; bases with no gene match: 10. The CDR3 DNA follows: TGCGCCAGCAGCCAGGCCTATGGGACTAGCGGGGGAAACACAGATACGCAGTATTTT. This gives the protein CASSQAYGTSGGNTDTQYF.

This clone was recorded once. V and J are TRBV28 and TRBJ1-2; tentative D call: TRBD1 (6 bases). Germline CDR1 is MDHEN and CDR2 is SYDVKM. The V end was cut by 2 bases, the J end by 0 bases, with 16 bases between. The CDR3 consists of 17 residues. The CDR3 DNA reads TGTGCCAGCAGTTTAGGGGGCGCTTTTTTAGCTAACTATGGCTACACCTTC. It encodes CASSLGGAFLANYGYTF.

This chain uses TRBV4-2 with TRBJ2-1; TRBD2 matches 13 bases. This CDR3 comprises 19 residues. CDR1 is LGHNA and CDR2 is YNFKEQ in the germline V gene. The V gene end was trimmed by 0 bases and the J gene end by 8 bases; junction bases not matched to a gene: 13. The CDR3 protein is CASSQDWVRTSGRGDEQFF. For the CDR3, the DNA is TGTGCCAGCAGCCAAGATTGGGTAAGGACTAGCGGGAGAGGCGATGAGCAGTTCTTC.

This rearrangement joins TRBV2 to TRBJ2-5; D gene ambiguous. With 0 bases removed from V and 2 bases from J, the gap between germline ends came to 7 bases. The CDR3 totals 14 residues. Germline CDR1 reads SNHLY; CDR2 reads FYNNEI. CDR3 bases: TGTGCCAGCAGTGAAGCACTACCACAAGAGACCCAGTACTTC. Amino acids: CASSEALPQETQYF.

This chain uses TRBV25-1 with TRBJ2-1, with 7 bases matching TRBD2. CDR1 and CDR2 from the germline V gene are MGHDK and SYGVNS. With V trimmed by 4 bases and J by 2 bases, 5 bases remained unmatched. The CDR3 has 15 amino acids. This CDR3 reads CASSVGSGTYNEQFF. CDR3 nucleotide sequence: TGTGCCAGCAGTGTAGGAAGCGGGACCTACAATGAGCAGTTCTTC. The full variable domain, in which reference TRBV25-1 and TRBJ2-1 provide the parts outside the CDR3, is EADIYQTPRYLVIGTGKKITLECSQTMGHDKMYWYQQDPGMELHLIHYSYGVNSTEKGDLSSESTVSRIRTEHFPLTLESARPSHTSQYLCASSVGSGTYNEQFFGPGTRLTVL.

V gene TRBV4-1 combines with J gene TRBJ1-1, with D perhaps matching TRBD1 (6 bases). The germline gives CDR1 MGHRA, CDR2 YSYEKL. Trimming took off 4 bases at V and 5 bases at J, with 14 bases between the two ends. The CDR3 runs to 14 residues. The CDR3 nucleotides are TGCGCCAGCAGCCCTAAAGGGGGGGCTACTGAAGCTTTCTTT. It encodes CASSPKGGATEAFF.

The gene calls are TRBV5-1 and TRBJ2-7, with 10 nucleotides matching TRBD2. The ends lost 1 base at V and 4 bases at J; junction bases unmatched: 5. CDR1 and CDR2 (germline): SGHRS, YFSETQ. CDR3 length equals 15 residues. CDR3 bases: TGCGCCAGCAGCTTGAGAGCGGGAGGGATTTACGAGCAGTACTTC. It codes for CASSLRAGGIYEQYF. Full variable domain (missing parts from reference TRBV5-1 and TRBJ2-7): KAGVTQTPRYLIKTRGQQVTLSCSPISGHRSVSWYQQTPGQGLQFLFEYFSETQRNKGNFPGRFSGRQFSNSRSEMNVSTLELGDSALYLCASSLRAGGIYEQYFGPGTRLTVT.